The rows below give T cell receptor beta chains drawn from one sample of a study of OX40 agonist ivuxolimab in advanced cancers. Clones were read by immunoSEQ multiplex PCR, and TCRdb kept only the in-frame ones, dropping some. Of over 55,000 clones listed, 65% to 80% are singletons. The source was CD4+ or CD8+ T cells sorted from blood, collected in a trial of the OX40 agonist ivuxolimab. Source of these receptors: an adult with an advanced solid tumor such as melanoma, head and neck, liver or kidney cancer. CDR3s include the opening cysteine and the closing phenylalanine or tryptophan. The D gene is left open where the match is weak. Clone sizes are given selectively: once, few, many, or a class where the clone is expanded.

j_gene	d_gene	v_gene	abundance	CDR3aa	CDR3nt
TRBJ1-1	NA	TRBV6-5	NA	CASSYERDTEAFF	TGTGCCAGCAGTTACGAACGAGACACTGAAGCTTTCTTT
TRBJ2-7	NA	TRBV6-6	NA	CASSLLGTSYEQYF	TGTGCCAGCAGCTTACTTGGGACCTCCTACGAGCAGTACTTC
TRBJ1-2	TRBD1	TRBV28	NA	CASSLDRGLNGYTF	TGTGCCAGCAGCCTGGACAGGGGACTTAATGGCTACACCTTC
TRBJ1-1	NA	TRBV7-2	NA	CASSLALIVGVNTEAFF	TGTGCCAGCAGCTTGGCACTGATTGTGGGGGTGAACACTGAAGCTTTCTTT
TRBJ2-1	NA	TRBV7-2	NA	CASSLEVLNEQFF	TGTGCCAGCAGCTTAGAAGTTCTCAATGAGCAGTTCTTC
TRBJ2-7	TRBD2	TRBV7-3	NA	CASSSGGTSGPKEQYF	TGTGCCAGCAGTTCGGGGGGTACTAGCGGCCCCAAGGAGCAGTACTTC
TRBJ1-1	NA	TRBV25-1	few	CASSESTLHTEAFF	TGTGCCAGCAGTGAATCGACCCTCCACACTGAAGCTTTCTTT
TRBJ1-5	TRBD1	TRBV7-8	NA	CASSLFPTGTANQPQHF	TGTGCCAGCAGCTTATTCCCGACAGGGACGGCGAATCAGCCCCAGCATTTT
TRBJ1-1	NA	TRBV6-1	NA	CASSRNGPETEAFF	TGTGCCAGCAGTCGAAATGGGCCGGAGACTGAAGCTTTCTTT
TRBJ1-5	NA	TRBV15	NA	CATSRGGSNQPQHF	TGTGCCACCAGCAGAGGGGGTAGCAATCAGCCCCAGCATTTT
TRBJ2-7	NA	TRBV28	NA	CASSLANYEQYF	TGTGCCAGCAGTTTAGCCAACTACGAGCAGTACTTC
TRBJ1-3	NA	TRBV6-5	NA	CASGQPGGSGNTIYF	TGTGCCAGCGGGCAGCCAGGCGGCTCTGGAAACACCATATATTTT
TRBJ2-1	TRBD2	TRBV5-1	NA	CASSLASGRAYNEQFF	TGCGCCAGCAGCTTGGCCAGCGGGAGGGCCTACAATGAGCAGTTCTTC
TRBJ2-3	NA	TRBV2	NA	CASSRDTHATDTQYF	TGTGCCAGCAGCCGGGACACTCACGCAACAGATACGCAGTATTTT
TRBJ2-5	TRBD2	TRBV7-8	NA	CASTTLGRERRGETQYF	TGTGCCAGTACTACCCTCGGGCGGGAGCGGAGGGGTGAGACCCAGTACTTC
TRBJ2-3	TRBD2	TRBV10-3	once	CAISDRRGGADTQYF	TGTGCCATCAGTGATAGGCGGGGGGGGGCAGATACGCAGTATTTT
TRBJ2-1	TRBD1	TRBV9	NA	CASSVGVRDRTDEQFF	TGTGCCAGCAGCGTAGGGGTGCGGGACAGGACCGATGAGCAGTTCTTC
TRBJ2-3	NA	TRBV6-1	NA	CASSDLRLDTQYF	TGTGCCAGCAGTGACCTCAGGTTGGATACGCAGTATTTT
TRBJ1-4	NA	TRBV7-2	NA	CASSETVQTNEKLFF	TGTGCCAGCAGCGAGACAGTTCAGACTAATGAAAAACTGTTTTTT
TRBJ1-2	TRBD1	TRBV11-2	NA	CASSEQGGSGGYTF	TGTGCCAGCAGCGAACAGGGGGGGTCTGGTGGCTACACCTTC